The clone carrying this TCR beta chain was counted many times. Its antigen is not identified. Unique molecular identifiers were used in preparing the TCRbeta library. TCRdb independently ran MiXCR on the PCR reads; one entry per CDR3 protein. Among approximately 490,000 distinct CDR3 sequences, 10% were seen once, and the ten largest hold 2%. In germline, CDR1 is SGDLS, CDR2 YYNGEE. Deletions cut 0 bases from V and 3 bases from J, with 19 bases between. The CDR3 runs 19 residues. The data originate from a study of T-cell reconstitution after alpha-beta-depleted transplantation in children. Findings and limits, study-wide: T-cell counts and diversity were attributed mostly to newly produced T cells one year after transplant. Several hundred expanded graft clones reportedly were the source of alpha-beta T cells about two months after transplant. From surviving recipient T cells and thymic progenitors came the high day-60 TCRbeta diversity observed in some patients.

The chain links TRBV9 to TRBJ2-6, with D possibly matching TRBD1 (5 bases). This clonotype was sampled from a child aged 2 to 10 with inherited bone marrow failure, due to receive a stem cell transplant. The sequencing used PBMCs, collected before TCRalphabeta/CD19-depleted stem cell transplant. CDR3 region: CASSVGSGYVANGANVLTF. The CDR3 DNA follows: TGTGCCAGCAGCGTAGGATCAGGGTACGTCGCTAATGGGGCCAACGTCCTGACTTTC.